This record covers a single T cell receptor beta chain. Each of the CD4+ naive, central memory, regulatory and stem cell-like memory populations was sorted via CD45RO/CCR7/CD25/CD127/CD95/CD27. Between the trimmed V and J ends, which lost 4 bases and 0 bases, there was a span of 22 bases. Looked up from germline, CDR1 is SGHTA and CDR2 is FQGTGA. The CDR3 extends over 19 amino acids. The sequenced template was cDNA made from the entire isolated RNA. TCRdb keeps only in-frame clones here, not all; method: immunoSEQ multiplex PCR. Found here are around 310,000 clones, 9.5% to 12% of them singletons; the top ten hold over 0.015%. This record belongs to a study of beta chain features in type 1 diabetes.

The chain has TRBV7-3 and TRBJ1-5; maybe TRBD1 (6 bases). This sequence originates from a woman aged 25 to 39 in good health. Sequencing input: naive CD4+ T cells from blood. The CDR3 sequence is CASSSRTDSLPHSNQPQHF. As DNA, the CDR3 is TGTGCCAGCAGCTCCCGGACAGACTCTTTACCTCATAGCAATCAGCCCCAGCATTTT.